A selection of T cell receptor beta chains follows, all from one sample in a study of PD-L1 blockade in urothelial cancer. Repertoires were generated with immunoSEQ multiplex PCR, while TCRdb's copy carries only in-frame clones and drops some. The sample carries 15,000 to 20,000 clones, approximately 90% recorded once. This specimen was PBMCs, taken around atezolizumab (anti-PD-L1) treatment. The receptor source for this set is a man in his 70s with urothelial cancer. The CDR3 runs from the conserved cysteine through the conserved F or W. A D gene is named only where the DNA matches it firmly.

D gene: TRBD2; V gene: TRBV7-2; J gene: TRBJ2-1; CDR3 DNA: TGTGCCAGCAGAATTAGCGGGGGGGCCTCCAATGAGCAGTTCTTC; CDR3 protein: CASRISGGASNEQFF
D gene: TRBD1; V gene: TRBV4-2; J gene: TRBJ2-5; CDR3 DNA: TGTGCCAGCAGCCAAGACGGCAGGGGGCCAGAGACCCAGTACTTC; CDR3 protein: CASSQDGRGPETQYF
D gene: NA; V gene: TRBV18; J gene: TRBJ2-2; CDR3 DNA: TGTGCCAGCTCACCCGGATATCAGGAAAACACCGGGGAGCTGTTTTTT; CDR3 protein: CASSPGYQENTGELFF
D gene: TRBD2; V gene: TRBV5-4; J gene: TRBJ2-5; CDR3 DNA: TGTGCCAGCTCCCGGGGGGTAGGGCAAGAGACCCAGTACTTC; CDR3 protein: CASSRGVGQETQYF
D gene: TRBD1; V gene: TRBV4-1; J gene: TRBJ1-2; CDR3 DNA: TGCGCCAGCAGCCAAGATCGACAGGGCTTATATGGCTACACCTTC; CDR3 protein: CASSQDRQGLYGYTF
D gene: NA; V gene: TRBV5-4; J gene: TRBJ1-2; CDR3 DNA: TGTGCCAGCAGCTCCTCCGATAGAGATGGCTACACCTTC; CDR3 protein: CASSSSDRDGYTF
D gene: NA; V gene: TRBV11-2; J gene: TRBJ2-5; CDR3 DNA: TGTGCCAGCAGCTTGCCGGGGGGCAGTCTGAAGACCCAGTACTTC; CDR3 protein: CASSLPGGSLKTQYF
D gene: NA; V gene: TRBV6-5; J gene: TRBJ1-1; CDR3 DNA: TGTGCCAGCAGTTCCTCCCGTGCCGGGGGCACTGAAGCTTTCTTT; CDR3 protein: CASSSSRAGGTEAFF
D gene: NA; V gene: TRBV29-1; J gene: TRBJ2-5; CDR3 DNA: TGCAGCGTTGAGACAAAGGGGGAGACCCAGTACTTC; CDR3 protein: CSVETKGETQYF
D gene: NA; V gene: TRBV6-1; J gene: TRBJ1-3; CDR3 DNA: TGTGCCAGCAGTGAAGAGGGGGGAAACACCATATATTTT; CDR3 protein: CASSEEGGNTIYF